Each of the 6 T cell receptor beta chains below was sequenced from the same sample in a study of PD-1 blockade in mismatch repair-deficient tumors. Data came from immunoSEQ multiplex PCR; TCRdb stores just in-frame clones and leaves some out. The sample carries tens of thousands of clones, approximately 84% recorded once. The specimen comprised PBMCs, sampled before pembrolizumab treatment. These receptor sequences come from an adult with mismatch repair-deficient cancer.

The rearrangement uses TRBV5-5 and TRBJ1-2; D may be TRBD1 (5 bases). Germline CDR1 reads SGHKS; CDR2 reads YYEKEE (reference sequence). V lost 4 bases to trimming and J lost 4 bases, with 11 bases between them. The CDR3 runs 13 residues. The CDR3 DNA reads TGTGCCAGCAGCCCGACAGATGCCTATGGCTACACCTTC. It is translated as CASSPTDAYGYTF.

Written as DNA, the CDR3 is TGTGCCAGCAGCGTAGAAGTGACTAGCAGGGATACGCAGTATTTT. It yields the protein CASSVEVTSRDTQYF. This sequence joins TRBV9 and TRBJ2-3, with 7 bases that match TRBD2. The CDR3 extends over 15 amino acids. Germline loops: CDR1 SGDLS, CDR2 YYNGEE. V gave up 0 bases and J gave up 6 bases; unmatched junction bases: 7.

The chain links TRBV7-3 to TRBJ2-1, with D possibly being TRBD1 (6 bases). Germline loops: CDR1 SGHTA, CDR2 FQGTGA. V lost 5 bases, J lost 5 bases, and 13 bases lay in between. The CDR3 sequence is 14 residues long. The CDR3 DNA sequence: TGTGCCAGCAGCCCACAGGGTCCGAACAATGAGCAGTTCTTC. It is translated as CASSPQGPNNEQFF.

In this sample, this clone turned up once. The CDR3 sequence: CASSIRGVGTGESPLHF. Written as DNA, the CDR3 is TGTGCCAGTAGTATCCGCGGGGTCGGGACAGGGGAATCACCCCTCCACTTT. This chain uses TRBV19 with TRBJ1-6, with TRBD1 matching over 10 bases. The CDR3 spans 17 residues. Germline CDR1 is LNHDA and CDR2 is SQIVND (reference sequence). Unmatched junction bases numbered 12, after V lost 3 bases and J lost 10 bases.

The J gene is TRBJ2-7, the V gene TRBV28; a weak D match, TRBD2 (6 bases). Trimming took off 7 bases at V and 0 bases at J, with 13 bases between the two ends. CDR1 and CDR2 (germline): MDHEN, SYDVKM. The CDR3 totals 14 residues. As DNA, the CDR3 is TGTGCCAGCAAACGGGACTCAAGCTCCTACGAGCAGTACTTC. Translation gives CASKRDSSSYEQYF.

The chain carries TRBV5-5 and TRBJ1-5; tentatively, D is TRBD1 (5 bases). V lost 5 bases and J 2 bases, leaving 20 bases between the germline ends. CDR1 is SGHKS and CDR2 is YYEKEE in the germline V gene (reference sequence). The CDR3 has 17 residues. Here the CDR3 reads CASRPDGVGQGNQPQHF. The DNA of the CDR3 is TGTGCCAGCAGACCGGACGGTGTGGGGCAAGGCAATCAGCCCCAGCATTTT.